Shown below are 18 T cell receptor beta chains from a single sample sequenced in a study of T cell responses to AZD1222 COVID-19 vaccine. The data were produced by immunoSEQ multiplex PCR, yet TCRdb's version contains in-frame clones alone and is incomplete. The sample carries approximately 210,000 clones, just over 90% recorded once. The starting material was peripheral blood, obtained 28 days after the second AZD1222 dose. These receptors came from an adult who received the AZD1222 COVID-19 vaccine.

The chain employs TRBV6-5 and TRBJ2-5; perhaps TRBD2 as D (5 bases). V lost 2 bases to trimming and J lost 5 bases, with 9 bases between them. The CDR3 totals 13 residues. Germline lookup yields CDR1 MNHEY and CDR2 SVGAGI. The CDR3 nucleotides are TGTGCCAGCAGTTACGGGAGCACGGAGACCCAGTACTTC. Its protein product is CASSYGSTETQYF.

The chain employs TRBV19 and TRBJ2-2; D unresolved. From germline, CDR1 is LNHDA and CDR2 SQIVND (reference sequence). The V gene lost 3 bases and the J gene lost 3 bases, with 5 bases spanning the gap. This CDR3 is 13 amino acids long. CDR3 sequence: CASSIKDTGELFF. CDR3 nucleotides: TGTGCCAGTAGTATTAAGGACACCGGGGAGCTGTTTTTT.

This chain uses TRBV10-1 with TRBJ2-2; tentatively, D is TRBD1 or TRBD2 (5 bases each). Trimming shortened V by 7 bases and J by 4 bases, and 10 bases separated the two germline ends. CDR3 length equals 13 residues. CDR1 and CDR2 from the germline V gene are WNHNN and SYGVQD (reference sequence). DNA for the CDR3: TGCGCCAGCACTGATGGGGGCACCGGGGAGCTGTTTTTT. Residues: CASTDGGTGELFF.

This clone was detected a few times. V is TRBV30 and J is TRBJ2-1; 10 bases match TRBD2. CDR3 size: 15 residues. Germline V gives CDR1 GTSNPN, CDR2 SVGIG (reference sequence). The ends lost 1 base at V and 4 bases at J; junction bases unmatched: 4. The CDR3 DNA reads as TGTGCCTGGAGTGAGGGACTAGCGCGTTACAATGAGCAGTTCTTC. This codes for CAWSEGLARYNEQFF.

The chain joins TRBV3-1 (or the pseudogene TRBV3-2) to TRBJ1-1; no clear D gene. CDR3 length equals 14 residues. Trimming took 4 bases from V and 1 from J, leaving 10 bases between them. Germline-derived CDR1 and CDR2 are LGHDT and YNNKEL (reference sequence). The DNA of the CDR3 is TGTGCCAGCAGCCCCCGACGTCCGAACACTGAAGCTTTCTTT. Protein product: CASSPRRPNTEAFF.

The chain is built from TRBV7-9 and TRBJ2-1; D is possibly TRBD2 (6 bases). Between the trimmed V and J ends, which lost 8 bases and 10 bases, there was a span of 18 bases. The germline V gene has CDR1 SEHNR and CDR2 FQNEAQ (reference sequence). The CDR3 spans 13 residues. CDR3 bases: TGTGCCAGCGCATCTCTGTACGGAGGGGAGCAGTTCTTC. Its translation is CASASLYGGEQFF.

This chain uses TRBV5-4 with TRBJ2-3; 8 bases align to TRBD2. The CDR3 is 16 amino acids. V lost 0 bases to trimming and J lost 3 bases; unmatched junction nucleotides: 6. Germline values: CDR1 SGHNT, CDR2 YYREEE (reference sequence). This chain's CDR3 is CASSLVVGRATDTQYF. In DNA, the CDR3 is TGTGCCAGCAGCTTGGTGGTCGGGAGGGCGACAGATACGCAGTATTTT.

The chain has TRBV29-1 and TRBJ2-2; TRBD2 might be the D (5 bases). This CDR3 region has 15 residues. Trimming stripped 2 bases from V and 4 bases from J, with 14 bases between. CDR1 SQVTM and CDR2 ANQGSEA come from the germline V gene. The CDR3 nucleotides read TGCAGCGTTGAAAAGGTTCCCGAGGGCACCGGGGAGCTGTTTTTT. This codes for CSVEKVPEGTGELFF.

CDR3 sequence: CASSRAGTYEQYF. CDR3 coding DNA: TGTGCCAGCAGCCGAGCGGGGACCTACGAGCAGTACTTC. This chain links TRBV5-4 with TRBJ2-7; 7 nucleotides match TRBD2. V lost 4 bases, J lost 2 bases, and 3 bases stayed unmatched. The CDR3 is 13 residues long. Germline V gene data show CDR1 as SGHNT and CDR2 as YYREEE (reference sequence).

A single count supports this clone. The V call is TRBV6-1, the J call TRBJ1-5, with 7 bases fitting TRBD1. Germline lookup yields CDR1 MNHNS and CDR2 SASEGT. There are 16 residues in the CDR3. The V segment lost 2 bases and the J segment 5 bases; nucleotides outside the gene matches: 9. The CDR3 is CASSEIWRQGDQPQHF. In nucleotides, the CDR3 is TGTGCCAGCAGTGAAATTTGGCGGCAGGGGGATCAGCCCCAGCATTTT.

This clone showed up just once. CDR3 amino acids: CATSDRVYEQYF. The CDR3 region has the DNA TGTGCCACCAGTGACCGGGTCTACGAGCAGTACTTC. The V and J genes are TRBV24-1 and TRBJ2-7, with D hard to call. The CDR3 consists of 12 residues. Germline CDR1 reads KGHDR; CDR2 reads SFDVKD. The V and J ends lost 4 bases and 3 bases respectively, with 6 bases between them.

This chain joins TRBV20-1 and TRBJ1-2; D gene unclear. In germline, CDR1 is DFQATT, CDR2 SNEGSKA (reference sequence). The V gene lost 5 bases and the J gene lost 5 bases, with 9 bases spanning the gap. CDR3 length: 11 residues. CDR3 coding DNA: TGCAGTGCTGAAGGGCGATATGGCTACACCTTC. Translated: CSAEGRYGYTF.

This chain links TRBV28 with TRBJ1-2, with D maybe TRBD1 (5 bases). The CDR3 covers 13 residues. In germline, CDR1 is MDHEN, CDR2 SYDVKM. V was clipped by 2 bases and J by 6 bases, with 10 bases between them. The CDR3 sequence: CASSLGGRDGYTF. CDR3 DNA: TGTGCCAGCAGTTTAGGGGGGAGGGATGGCTACACCTTC.

The genes are TRBV5-4 and TRBJ2-3, with 7 bases matching TRBD2. Looked up from germline, CDR1 is SGHNT and CDR2 is YYREEE (reference sequence). Trimming at V came to 6 bases and at J to 2 bases, leaving 12 bases not matched to a gene. The CDR3 loop spans 16 amino acids. This chain's CDR3 is CASTSWAGDATDTQYF. DNA for the CDR3: TGTGCCAGCACTTCTTGGGCGGGAGACGCCACAGATACGCAGTATTTT.

The chain joins TRBV28 to TRBJ1-3, with D maybe TRBD1 (5 bases). Germline loops: CDR1 MDHEN, CDR2 SYDVKM. The CDR3 extends over 15 amino acids. Trimming stripped 6 bases from V and 9 bases from J, with 21 bases between. The CDR3 nucleotides are TGTGCCAGCAGCCCCACCAGGGATTTTATTGCCACCATATATTTT. It translates to CASSPTRDFIATIYF.

The rearrangement links TRBV19 to TRBJ2-2, with 7 nucleotides matching TRBD2. The CDR3 runs to 17 residues. Looked up from germline, CDR1 is LNHDA and CDR2 is SQIVND (reference sequence). V gave up 7 bases and J gave up 0 bases; unmatched junction bases: 11. The CDR3 region is CASTRDRGRANTGELFF. Here the CDR3 DNA reads TGTGCCAGTACCCGCGATCGGGGGAGGGCGAACACCGGGGAGCTGTTTTTT.

This chain uses TRBV11-3 with TRBJ2-1; D ambiguous. Trimming stripped 0 bases from V and 5 bases from J, with 5 bases between. The CDR3 covers 13 residues. Germline V gives CDR1 SGHNT, CDR2 YENEEA. The CDR3 loop reads CASSLDRNNEQFF. The CDR3 coding sequence is TGTGCCAGCAGCTTAGACAGGAACAATGAGCAGTTCTTC.

V and J are TRBV11-2 and TRBJ2-1, with D possibly matching TRBD2 (6 bases). The V and J ends lost 1 base and 5 bases respectively, with 12 bases between them. Germline V lookup: CDR1 SGHAT, CDR2 FQNNGV. The CDR3 consists of 15 residues. The CDR3 sequence is CASSLGSRGDNEQFF. Here the CDR3 DNA reads TGTGCCAGCAGCTTAGGGTCGCGGGGCGACAATGAGCAGTTCTTC.